The 2 T cell receptor beta chains below all came from one sample that was sequenced in a study of blood T cell repertoires in COVID-19. The table came from immunoSEQ multiplex PCR; TCRdb's copy has only in-frame clones and leaves some out. The sample shows 150,000 to 200,000 clones, 80% of them seen only once. Material for sequencing was PBMCs or T cells enriched from blood (not recorded which). These receptors were taken from a man in his 60s who had been exposed to COVID-19.

The chain carries TRBV10-3 and TRBJ1-2, with D possibly being TRBD1 (5 bases). Trimming left V 0 bases short and J 5 bases short, with 10 bases between. CDR3 length equals 14 residues. CDR1 and CDR2 (germline): ENHRY, SYGVKD. Here the CDR3 reads CAISESGGGYGYTF. The CDR3 coding sequence is TGTGCCATCAGTGAGTCTGGGGGAGGGTATGGCTACACCTTC.

This clone came up a few times. The chain combines TRBV5-4 with TRBJ2-7; 8 bases map to TRBD1. This CDR3 is 14 amino acids long. The V gene's germline CDR1 is SGHNT and CDR2 YYREEE (reference sequence). The V and J ends lost 0 bases and 3 bases, in that order; junction bases with no gene match: 2. The CDR3 is CASSLAGGNYEQYF. In DNA form, the CDR3 reads TGTGCCAGCAGCTTGGCAGGGGGCAACTACGAGCAGTACTTC. The variable domain in full, completed from reference TRBV5-4 and TRBJ2-7, reads ETGVTQSPTHLIKTRGQQVTLRCSSQSGHNTVSWYQQALGQGPQFIFQYYREEENGRGNFPPRFSGLQFPNYSSELNVNALELDDSALYLCASSLAGGNYEQYFGPGTRLTVT.